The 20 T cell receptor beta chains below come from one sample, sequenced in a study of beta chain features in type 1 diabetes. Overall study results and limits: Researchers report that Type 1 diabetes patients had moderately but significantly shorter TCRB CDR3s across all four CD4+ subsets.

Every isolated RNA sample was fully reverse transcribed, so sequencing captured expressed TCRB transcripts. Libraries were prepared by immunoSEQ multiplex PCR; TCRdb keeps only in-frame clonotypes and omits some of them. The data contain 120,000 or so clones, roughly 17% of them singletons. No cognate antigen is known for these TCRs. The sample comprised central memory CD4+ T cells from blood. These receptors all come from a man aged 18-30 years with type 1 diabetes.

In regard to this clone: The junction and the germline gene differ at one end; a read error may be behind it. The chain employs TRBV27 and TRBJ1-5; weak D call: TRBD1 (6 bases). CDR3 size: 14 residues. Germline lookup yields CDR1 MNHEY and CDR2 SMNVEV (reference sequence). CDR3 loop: CASSVSYRAQPQHF. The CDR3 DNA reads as TGTGCCAGCAGTGTATCGTACAGGGCTCAGCCCCAGCATTTT.

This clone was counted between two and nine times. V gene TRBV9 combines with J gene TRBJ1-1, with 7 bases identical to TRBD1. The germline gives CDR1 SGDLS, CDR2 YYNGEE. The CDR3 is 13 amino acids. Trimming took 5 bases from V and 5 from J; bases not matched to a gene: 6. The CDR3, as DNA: TGTGCCAGCAGTCGGAGACAGGGAACTGAAGCTTTCTTT. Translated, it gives CASSRRQGTEAFF.

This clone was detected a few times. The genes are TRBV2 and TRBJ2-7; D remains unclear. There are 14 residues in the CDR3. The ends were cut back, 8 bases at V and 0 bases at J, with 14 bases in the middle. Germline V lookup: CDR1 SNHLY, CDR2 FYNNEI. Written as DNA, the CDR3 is TGTGCCAGCGCCGAAGGTAGTTACTCCTACGAGCAGTACTTC. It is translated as CASAEGSYSYEQYF.

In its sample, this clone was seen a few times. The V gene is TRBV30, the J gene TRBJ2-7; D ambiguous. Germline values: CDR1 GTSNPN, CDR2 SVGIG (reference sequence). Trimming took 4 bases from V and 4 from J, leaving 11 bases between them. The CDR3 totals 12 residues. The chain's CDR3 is CAWTTTGYEQYF. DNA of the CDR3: TGTGCCTGGACAACCACTGGATACGAGCAGTACTTC.

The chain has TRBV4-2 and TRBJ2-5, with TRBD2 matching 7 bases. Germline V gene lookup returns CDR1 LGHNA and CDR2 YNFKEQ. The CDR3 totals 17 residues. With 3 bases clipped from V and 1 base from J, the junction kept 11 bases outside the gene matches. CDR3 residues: CASSQGIASSGQETQYF. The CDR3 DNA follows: TGTGCCAGCAGCCAGGGGATCGCGTCTAGCGGCCAAGAGACCCAGTACTTC.

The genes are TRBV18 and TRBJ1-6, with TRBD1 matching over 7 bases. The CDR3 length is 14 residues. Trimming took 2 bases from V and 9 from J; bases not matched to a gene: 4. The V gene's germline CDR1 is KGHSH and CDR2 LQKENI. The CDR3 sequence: CASSPGQGGSPLHF. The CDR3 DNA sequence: TGTGCCAGCTCACCAGGGCAGGGGGGTTCACCCCTCCACTTT.

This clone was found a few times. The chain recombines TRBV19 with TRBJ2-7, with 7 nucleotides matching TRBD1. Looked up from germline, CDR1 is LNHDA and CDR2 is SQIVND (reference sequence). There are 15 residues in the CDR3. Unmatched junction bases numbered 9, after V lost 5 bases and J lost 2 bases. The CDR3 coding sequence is TGTGCCAGTAGTCGTAACCACAGGGGAACCTACGAGCAGTACTTC. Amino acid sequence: CASSRNHRGTYEQYF.

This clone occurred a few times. The CDR3 region has the DNA TGTGCCAGCAGTCTCGAGACAGGGTACAATCAGCCCCAGCATTTT. This gives the protein CASSLETGYNQPQHF. This chain joins TRBV2 and TRBJ1-5; TRBD1 matches 7 bases. The length of the CDR3 is 15 residues. Unmatched junction bases numbered 7, after V lost 5 bases and J lost 3 bases. Germline V gene data show CDR1 as SNHLY and CDR2 as FYNNEI. Filled out from reference TRBV2 and TRBJ1-5, the complete variable domain reads EPEVTQTPSHQVTQMGQEVILRCVPISNHLYFYWYRQILGQKVEFLVSFYNNEISEKSEIFDDQFSVERPDGSNFTLKIRSTKLEDSAMYFCASSLETGYNQPQHFGDGTRLSIL.

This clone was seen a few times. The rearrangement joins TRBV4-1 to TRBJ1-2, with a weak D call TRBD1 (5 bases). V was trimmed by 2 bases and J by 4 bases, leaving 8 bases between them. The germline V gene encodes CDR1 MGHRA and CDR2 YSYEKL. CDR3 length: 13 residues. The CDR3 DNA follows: TGCGCCAGCAGCCAATTTGGGGGCTATGGCTACACCTTC. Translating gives CASSQFGGYGYTF.

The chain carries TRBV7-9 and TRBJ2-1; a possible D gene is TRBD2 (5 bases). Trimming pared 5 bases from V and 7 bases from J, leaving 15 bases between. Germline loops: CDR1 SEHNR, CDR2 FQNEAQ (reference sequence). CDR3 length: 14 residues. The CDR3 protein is CASSQRESSNEQFF. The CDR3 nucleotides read TGTGCCAGCAGCCAGAGGGAATCCTCGAATGAGCAGTTCTTC.

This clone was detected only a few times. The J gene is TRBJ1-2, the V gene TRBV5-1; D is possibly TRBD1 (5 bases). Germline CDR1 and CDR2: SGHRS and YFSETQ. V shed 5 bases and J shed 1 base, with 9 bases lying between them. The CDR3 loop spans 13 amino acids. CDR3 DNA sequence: TGCGCCAGCAGTCACGACAGTAACTATGGCTACACCTTC. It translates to CASSHDSNYGYTF.

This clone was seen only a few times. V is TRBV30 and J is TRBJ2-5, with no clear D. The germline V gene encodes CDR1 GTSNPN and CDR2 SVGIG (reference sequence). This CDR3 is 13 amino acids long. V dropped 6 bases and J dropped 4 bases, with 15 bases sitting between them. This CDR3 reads CACAGPGRETQYF. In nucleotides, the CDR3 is TGTGCCTGTGCCGGACCCGGACGAGAGACCCAGTACTTC.

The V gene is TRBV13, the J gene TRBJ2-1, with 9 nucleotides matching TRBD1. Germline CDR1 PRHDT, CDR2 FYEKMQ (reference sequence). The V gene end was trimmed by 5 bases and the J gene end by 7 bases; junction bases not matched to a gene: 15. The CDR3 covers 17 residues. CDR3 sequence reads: CASSPFRRTGVGNEQFF. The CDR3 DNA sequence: TGTGCCAGCAGCCCATTCAGGCGGACAGGGGTCGGAAATGAGCAGTTCTTC.

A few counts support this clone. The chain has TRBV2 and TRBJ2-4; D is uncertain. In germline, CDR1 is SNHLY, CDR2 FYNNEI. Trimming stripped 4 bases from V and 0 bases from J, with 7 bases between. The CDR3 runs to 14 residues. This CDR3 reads CASSGASAKNIQYF. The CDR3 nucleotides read TGTGCCAGCAGTGGAGCCTCAGCCAAAAACATTCAGTACTTC.

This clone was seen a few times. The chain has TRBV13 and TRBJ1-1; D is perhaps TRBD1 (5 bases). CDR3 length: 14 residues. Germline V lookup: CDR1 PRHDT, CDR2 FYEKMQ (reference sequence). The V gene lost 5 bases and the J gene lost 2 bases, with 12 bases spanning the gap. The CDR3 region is CASSRGVINTEAFF. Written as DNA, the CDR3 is TGTGCCAGCAGCCGGGGGGTAATTAACACTGAAGCTTTCTTT.

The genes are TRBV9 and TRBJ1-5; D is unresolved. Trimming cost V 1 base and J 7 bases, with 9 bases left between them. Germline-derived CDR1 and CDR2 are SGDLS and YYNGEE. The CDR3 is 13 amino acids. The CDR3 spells CASSVSPGQPQHF. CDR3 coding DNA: TGTGCCAGCAGCGTATCCCCTGGGCAGCCCCAGCATTTT.

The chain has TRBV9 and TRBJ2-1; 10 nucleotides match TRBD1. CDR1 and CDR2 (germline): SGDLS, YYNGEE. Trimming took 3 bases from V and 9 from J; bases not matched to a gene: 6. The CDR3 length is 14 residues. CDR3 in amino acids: CASSGPGQGSEQFF. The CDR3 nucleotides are TGTGCCAGCAGCGGACCGGGACAGGGGTCTGAGCAGTTCTTC. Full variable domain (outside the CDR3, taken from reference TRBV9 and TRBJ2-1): DSGVTQTPKHLITATGQRVTLRCSPRSGDLSVYWYQQSLDQGLQFLIQYYNGEERAKGNILERFSAQQFPDLHSELNLSSLELGDSALYFCASSGPGQGSEQFFGPGTRLTVL.

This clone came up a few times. The CDR3 sequence is CASSWGAGDYEQYF. Here the CDR3 DNA reads TGCGCCAGCAGCTGGGGGGCCGGAGACTACGAGCAGTACTTC. The chain combines TRBV5-1 with TRBJ2-7; either TRBD1 or TRBD2 may fit D (6 bases each). This CDR3 has 14 residues. V lost 3 bases to trimming and J lost 3 bases, with 13 bases between them. In germline, CDR1 is SGHRS, CDR2 YFSETQ. Combining the CDR3 with reference TRBV5-1 and TRBJ2-7 gives the whole variable domain KAGVTQTPRYLIKTRGQQVTLSCSPISGHRSVSWYQQTPGQGLQFLFEYFSETQRNKGNFPGRFSGRQFSNSRSEMNVSTLELGDSALYLCASSWGAGDYEQYFGPGTRLTVT.

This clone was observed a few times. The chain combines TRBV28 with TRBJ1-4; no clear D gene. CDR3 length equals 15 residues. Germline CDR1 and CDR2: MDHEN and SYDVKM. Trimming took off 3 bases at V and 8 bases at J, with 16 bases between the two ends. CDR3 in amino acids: CASSFAGLGREKLFF. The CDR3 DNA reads TGTGCCAGCAGTTTTGCGGGATTGGGAAGGGAAAAACTGTTTTTT.

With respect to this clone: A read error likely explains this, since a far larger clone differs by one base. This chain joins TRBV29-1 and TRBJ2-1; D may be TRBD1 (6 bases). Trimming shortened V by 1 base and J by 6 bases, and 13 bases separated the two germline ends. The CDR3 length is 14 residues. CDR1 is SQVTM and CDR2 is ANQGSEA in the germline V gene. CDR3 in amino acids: CSVEGSGDSNEQFF. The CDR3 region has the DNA TGCAGCGTTGAAGGGTCAGGGGATAGCAATGAGCAGTTCTTC.